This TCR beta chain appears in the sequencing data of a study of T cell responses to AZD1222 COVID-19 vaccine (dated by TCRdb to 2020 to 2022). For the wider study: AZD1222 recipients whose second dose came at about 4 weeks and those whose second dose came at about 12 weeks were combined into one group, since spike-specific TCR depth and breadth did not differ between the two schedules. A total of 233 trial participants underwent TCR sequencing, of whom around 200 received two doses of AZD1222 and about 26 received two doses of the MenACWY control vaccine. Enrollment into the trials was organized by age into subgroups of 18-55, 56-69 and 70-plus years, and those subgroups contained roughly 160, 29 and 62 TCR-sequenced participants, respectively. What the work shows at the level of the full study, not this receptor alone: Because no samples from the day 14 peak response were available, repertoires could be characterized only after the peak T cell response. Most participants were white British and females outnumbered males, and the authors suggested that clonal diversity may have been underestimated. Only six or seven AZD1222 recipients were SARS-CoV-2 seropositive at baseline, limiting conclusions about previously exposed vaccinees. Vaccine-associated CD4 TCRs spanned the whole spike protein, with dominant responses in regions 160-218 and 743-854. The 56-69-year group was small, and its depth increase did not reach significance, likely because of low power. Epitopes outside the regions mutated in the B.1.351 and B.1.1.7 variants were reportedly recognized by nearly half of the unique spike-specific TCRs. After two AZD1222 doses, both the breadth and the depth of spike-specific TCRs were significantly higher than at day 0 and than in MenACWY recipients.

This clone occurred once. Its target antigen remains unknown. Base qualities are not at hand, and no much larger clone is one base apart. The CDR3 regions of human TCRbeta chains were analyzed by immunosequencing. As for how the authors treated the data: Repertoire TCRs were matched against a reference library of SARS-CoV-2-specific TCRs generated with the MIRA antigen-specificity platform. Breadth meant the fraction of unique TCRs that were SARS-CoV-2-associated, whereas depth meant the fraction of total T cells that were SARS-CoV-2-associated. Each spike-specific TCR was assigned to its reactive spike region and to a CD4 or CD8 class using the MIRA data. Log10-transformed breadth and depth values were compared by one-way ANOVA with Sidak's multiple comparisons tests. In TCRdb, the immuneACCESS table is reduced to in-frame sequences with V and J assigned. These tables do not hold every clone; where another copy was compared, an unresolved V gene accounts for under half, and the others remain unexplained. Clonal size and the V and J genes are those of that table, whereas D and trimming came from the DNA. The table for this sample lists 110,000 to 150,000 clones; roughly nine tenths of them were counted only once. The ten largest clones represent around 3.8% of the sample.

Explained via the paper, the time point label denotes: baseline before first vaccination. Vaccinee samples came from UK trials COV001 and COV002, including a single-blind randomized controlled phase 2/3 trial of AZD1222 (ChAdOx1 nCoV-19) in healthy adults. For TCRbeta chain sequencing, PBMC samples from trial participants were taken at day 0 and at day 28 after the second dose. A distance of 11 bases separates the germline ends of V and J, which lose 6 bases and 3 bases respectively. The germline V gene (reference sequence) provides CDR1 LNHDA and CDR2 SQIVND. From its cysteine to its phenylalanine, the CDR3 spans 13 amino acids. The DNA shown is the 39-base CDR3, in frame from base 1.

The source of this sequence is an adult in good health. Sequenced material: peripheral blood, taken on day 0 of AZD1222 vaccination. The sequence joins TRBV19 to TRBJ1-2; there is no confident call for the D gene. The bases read TGTGCCAGTAGAGCCCGCCTAGACTATGGCTACACCTTC. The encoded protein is CASRARLDYGYTF.